Each of the 29 T cell receptor beta chains below was sequenced from the same sample in a study of PD-1 blockade in classical Hodgkin lymphoma. Time point: cycle 4 day 1 (C4D1), after less than 7 weeks of nivolumab. Exposure to brentuximab vedotin varied, and each patient had relapsed following autologous stem cell transplantation. Negative selection with magnetic separation was used to purify CD4+ T cells from thawed PBMCs. The repertoire was sequenced with immunoSEQ multiplex PCR; TCRdb's copy has only in-frame clones and lacks some. The sample consists of about 25,000 clones, over 80% of them appearing once. Sample: CD4+ T cells from blood, taken before the fourth cycle of nivolumab. These receptors all come from a human donor with classical Hodgkin lymphoma.

V usage is TRBV7-2 and J usage is TRBJ2-5; D is uncertain. CDR1 and CDR2 from the germline V gene are SGHTA and FQGNSA. The CDR3 extends over 14 amino acids. Trimming took 1 base from V and 1 from J, leaving 7 bases between them. CDR3: CASSLGGLQETQYF. CDR3 DNA sequence: TGTGCCAGCAGCTTAGGGGGTCTCCAAGAGACCCAGTACTTC.

The V call is TRBV7-8, the J call TRBJ2-1, with TRBD2 as a possible D gene (6 bases). V dropped 2 bases and J dropped 1 base, with 15 bases sitting between them. The CDR3 is 17 residues long. Germline V gene lookup returns CDR1 SGHVS and CDR2 FQNEAQ. CDR3 nucleotides: TGTGCCAGCAGCTTAAATGGCGGGGCGGCATCCTACAATGAGCAGTTCTTC. Translated: CASSLNGGAASYNEQFF.

The V and J genes are TRBV7-2 and TRBJ1-1, with 8 bases lining up with TRBD1. V was pared by 2 bases and J by 5 bases, with 4 bases of the junction left unmatched. The CDR3 totals 14 residues. Per germline, CDR1 SGHTA and CDR2 FQGNSA. DNA for the CDR3: TGTGCCAGCAGCTTACAGGGGGCGAGAACTGAAGCTTTCTTT. Protein product: CASSLQGARTEAFF.

The CDR3 nucleotides are TGTGCCAGCAGTTACACGGGGTACGGCAATGAGCAGTTCTTC. This translates into CASSYTGYGNEQFF. V usage is TRBV6-6 and J usage is TRBJ2-1, with D perhaps matching TRBD2 (5 bases). V gave up 2 bases and J gave up 6 bases, with 11 bases separating them. The CDR3 has 14 amino acids. Germline V CDR1 and CDR2: MNHNY, SVGAGI (reference sequence).

The V call is TRBV5-1, the J call TRBJ1-4; the match to TRBD1 covers 7 bases. Trimming cost V 4 bases and J 0 bases; bases outside gene matches: 6. The CDR3 consists of 16 residues. The V gene's germline CDR1 is SGHRS and CDR2 YFSETQ. The CDR3 loop is CASSPGTDATNEKLFF. DNA of the CDR3: TGCGCCAGCAGCCCTGGGACAGATGCAACTAATGAAAAACTGTTTTTT.

This clone showed up just once. The rearrangement links TRBV2 to TRBJ1-2; D may be TRBD1 (6 bases). Germline V CDR1 and CDR2: SNHLY, FYNNEI. This CDR3 is built from 15 residues. V was shortened by 3 bases and J by 4 bases, with 15 bases between the two germline ends. In DNA, the CDR3 is TGTGCCAGCAGTGAGGGGGGGGCCAGAGGCTATGGCTACACCTTC. Translated: CASSEGGARGYGYTF.

The chain employs TRBV4-2 and TRBJ2-1; no reliable D call. This CDR3 region has 16 residues. The V end was cut by 4 bases, the J end by 0 bases, with 13 bases between. Per germline, CDR1 LGHNA and CDR2 YNFKEQ. CDR3 sequence: CASSRQPESSYNEQFF. The CDR3 nucleotides read TGTGCCAGCAGCCGCCAACCAGAGAGCTCCTACAATGAGCAGTTCTTC.

V gene TRBV11-1 combines with J gene TRBJ1-1, with TRBD1 identical over 8 bases. The junction had 12 bases not matched to a gene; V was cut back by 1 base and J by 8 bases. The CDR3 loop spans 16 amino acids. The germline V gene has CDR1 SGHAT and CDR2 FQDESV (reference sequence). In DNA form, the CDR3 reads TGTGCCAGCAGCTTAGGAGACGGCAGGGGGCGTCAAGAAGCTTTCTTT. This sequence encodes CASSLGDGRGRQEAFF.

The J gene is TRBJ1-1, the V gene TRBV5-1; TRBD1 is a possible D gene (6 bases). Per germline, CDR1 SGHRS and CDR2 YFSETQ. Trimming left V 1 base short and J 0 bases short, with 19 bases between. The CDR3 is made up of 18 amino acids. The CDR3, as DNA: TGCGCCAGCAGCTTGATGTCTTGGGGGGCTCTCATGAACACTGAAGCTTTCTTT. Protein product: CASSLMSWGALMNTEAFF.

The chain is built from TRBV5-8 and TRBJ2-1; TRBD2 aligns across 8 bases. CDR1 is SGHTS and CDR2 is YDEGEE in the germline V gene. J gave up 6 bases and V 0 bases, and 8 bases lay outside the gene matches. The CDR3 loop spans 16 amino acids. The CDR3 region has the DNA TGTGCCAGCAGCTTGGTAGCGCTGGGACTAGGCAATGAGCAGTTCTTC. Translated: CASSLVALGLGNEQFF.

This rearrangement joins TRBV7-9 to TRBJ2-3; 8 nucleotides align to TRBD2. With 5 bases clipped from V and 1 base from J, the junction kept 8 bases outside the gene matches. The CDR3 is made up of 16 amino acids. Germline values: CDR1 SEHNR, CDR2 FQNEAQ (reference sequence). CDR3 sequence reads: CASSIGSSGGTDTQYF. The CDR3 nucleotides are TGTGCCAGCAGCATTGGGAGTAGCGGGGGCACAGATACGCAGTATTTT.

This clone was found a few times. The rearrangement links TRBV2 to TRBJ1-3; no clear D. This CDR3 spans 12 amino acids. The germline gives CDR1 SNHLY, CDR2 FYNNEI. V was trimmed by 1 base and J by 8 bases, leaving 6 bases between them. CDR3 protein: CASSEGGYTIYF. The CDR3 DNA reads TGTGCCAGCAGTGAAGGGGGATACACCATATATTTT. Based on the CDR3 plus reference TRBV2 and TRBJ1-3, the full variable domain is EPEVTQTPSHQVTQMGQEVILRCVPISNHLYFYWYRQILGQKVEFLVSFYNNEISEKSEIFDDQFSVERPDGSNFTLKIRSTKLEDSAMYFCASSEGGYTIYFGEGSWLTVV.

V is TRBV7-9 and J is TRBJ2-2, with D possibly matching TRBD1 (6 bases). The CDR3 totals 16 residues. Germline V CDR1 and CDR2: SEHNR, FQNEAQ (reference sequence). The V gene lost 5 bases and the J gene lost 4 bases, with 17 bases spanning the gap. The CDR3 DNA follows: TGTGCCAGCAGCCCAGGGGCTAGCTTGATCACCGGGGAGCTGTTTTTT. This encodes CASSPGASLITGELFF.

The chain has TRBV9 and TRBJ2-7, with TRBD1 identical over 7 bases. This CDR3 has 14 residues. V gave up 0 bases and J gave up 7 bases; unmatched junction bases: 7. Per the germline V gene, CDR1 is SGDLS and CDR2 is YYNGEE. As DNA, the CDR3 is TGTGCCAGCAGCGTAGGGCCAGGGGGTCTGGAGCAGTACTTC. Translating gives CASSVGPGGLEQYF.

The chain joins TRBV18 to TRBJ1-1; possible D gene TRBD1, 5 bases. Germline CDR1 reads KGHSH; CDR2 reads LQKENI. The CDR3 contains 14 residues. V was cut by 6 bases and J by 1 base, with 12 bases left in between. This chain's CDR3 is CASSTAEGNTEAFF. CDR3 DNA: TGTGCCAGCTCGACAGCAGAGGGGAACACTGAAGCTTTCTTT.

This clone is medium-sized. The chain uses TRBV30 and TRBJ1-2; unclear D gene. The CDR3 runs 11 residues. CDR1 and CDR2 (germline): GTSNPN, SVGIG (reference sequence). The V end was cut by 3 bases, the J end by 6 bases, with 8 bases between. The CDR3 nucleotides are TGTGCCTGGAGCCGGACGGATGGCTACACCTTC. Translating gives CAWSRTDGYTF.

The chain carries TRBV7-2 and TRBJ1-2; D may be TRBD1 (5 bases). Trimming removed 2 bases from V and 6 bases from J, with 16 bases in between. This CDR3 contains 15 residues. Per germline, CDR1 SGHTA and CDR2 FQGNSA. For the CDR3, the DNA is TGTGCCAGCAGCTTAAACCCCGGGGCCTGGGATGGCTACACCTTC. Protein product: CASSLNPGAWDGYTF. The entire variable domain, with the rest obtained from reference TRBV7-2 and TRBJ1-2, is as follows: GAGVSQSPSNKVTEKGKDVELRCDPISGHTALYWYRQSLGQGLEFLIYFQGNSAPDKSGLPSDRFSAERTGGSVSTLTIQRTQQEDSAVYLCASSLNPGAWDGYTFGSGTRLTVV.

This chain connects TRBV5-1 to TRBJ1-5; 11 bases fit TRBD1. The CDR3 consists of 19 residues. The germline V gene encodes CDR1 SGHRS and CDR2 YFSETQ. Trimming took 0 bases from V and 7 from J; bases not matched to a gene: 15. The CDR3 loop is CASSLARSDRGLVGQPQHF. For the CDR3, the DNA is TGCGCCAGCAGCTTGGCGAGATCGGACAGGGGGCTTGTCGGGCAGCCCCAGCATTTT.

This clone was seen only a few times. V usage is TRBV10-1 and J usage is TRBJ1-3, with a tentative D call TRBD1 (5 bases). The CDR3 loop spans 15 amino acids. V was clipped by 6 bases and J by 0 bases, with 12 bases between them. The V gene's germline CDR1 is WNHNN and CDR2 SYGVQD (reference sequence). CDR3 coding DNA: TGCGCCAGCAGGGGGGACGGCAACTCTGGAAACACCATATATTTT. It yields the protein CASRGDGNSGNTIYF.

The rearrangement uses TRBV18 and TRBJ1-1; tentative D call: TRBD1 (5 bases). Trimming removed 2 bases at V and 3 bases at J, with 10 bases between. CDR1 is KGHSH, CDR2 LQKENI, per germline. This CDR3 is 14 amino acids long. The CDR3 coding sequence is TGTGCCAGCTCACCATACGTGGGGGACACTGAAGCTTTCTTT. This codes for CASSPYVGDTEAFF.

The CDR3 reads CASSPQGAYEQYF. In DNA form, the CDR3 reads TGTGCCAGCTCACCTCAAGGGGCCTACGAGCAGTACTTC. The chain has TRBV18 and TRBJ2-7; D possibly corresponds to TRBD1 (5 bases). Trimming pared 3 bases from V and 2 bases from J, leaving 8 bases between. CDR1 is KGHSH, CDR2 LQKENI, per germline. The CDR3 is made up of 13 amino acids.

The chain combines TRBV6-5 with TRBJ1-6; D is undetermined. From germline, CDR1 is MNHEY and CDR2 SVGAGI. CDR3 length: 15 residues. Trimming took 10 bases from V and 8 from J, leaving 21 bases between them. The chain's CDR3 is CATRPLGNWYSPLHF. CDR3 DNA sequence: TGTGCCACCCGCCCCCTCGGAAATTGGTATTCACCCCTCCACTTT.

This sequence joins TRBV19 and TRBJ1-5; 8 nucleotides agree with TRBD1. This CDR3 spans 14 amino acids. V lost 4 bases and J lost 4; bases outside the gene matches: 3. The germline V gene has CDR1 LNHDA and CDR2 SQIVND (reference sequence). The CDR3 nucleotides read TGTGCCAGTAGTACGGGACAGGTAAATCAGCCCCAGCATTTT. Its protein is CASSTGQVNQPQHF.

This clone was found once. This sequence joins TRBV28 and TRBJ2-6; D unclear. The CDR3 totals 14 residues. V lost 1 base and J 0 bases, leaving 1 base between the germline ends. Germline CDR1 is MDHEN and CDR2 is SYDVKM. CDR3 DNA sequence: TGTGCCAGCAGTTTATTCTCTGGGGCCAACGTCCTGACTTTC. It translates to CASSLFSGANVLTF.

The genes are TRBV10-3 and TRBJ1-3; D is undetermined. The CDR3 has 14 amino acids. The V end lost 6 bases, the J end lost 2 bases, and 11 bases lay between the germline ends. Per the germline V gene, CDR1 is ENHRY and CDR2 is SYGVKD. DNA of the CDR3: TGTGCCATCAGGGTGGGCAGCCCTGGAAACACCATATATTTT. Protein product: CAIRVGSPGNTIYF.

V gene TRBV9 combines with J gene TRBJ1-2, with D tentatively TRBD1 (5 bases). The CDR3 has 14 residues. The V gene lost 3 bases and the J gene lost 6 bases, with 15 bases spanning the gap. CDR1 and CDR2 (germline): SGDLS, YYNGEE. The CDR3 protein is CASSAARAGDGYTF. The CDR3, as DNA: TGTGCCAGCAGCGCAGCCCGAGCGGGGGATGGCTACACCTTC. The whole variable domain, filled in from reference TRBV9 and TRBJ1-2, reads DSGVTQTPKHLITATGQRVTLRCSPRSGDLSVYWYQQSLDQGLQFLIQYYNGEERAKGNILERFSAQQFPDLHSELNLSSLELGDSALYFCASSAARAGDGYTFGSGTRLTVV.

The chain joins TRBV5-8 to TRBJ1-5, with no clear D. The CDR3 consists of 17 residues. Germline loops: CDR1 SGHTS, CDR2 YDEGEE. V was clipped by 3 bases and J by 0 bases, with 16 bases between them. The chain's CDR3 is CASSSRRETDSNQPQHF. The DNA of the CDR3 is TGTGCCAGCAGCTCGAGACGGGAGACGGATAGCAATCAGCCCCAGCATTTT.

The chain carries TRBV6-5 and TRBJ2-7; 9 bases line up with TRBD1. The germline CDR1 and CDR2 sequences are MNHEY and SVGAGI. Trimming at V came to 7 bases and at J to 2 bases, leaving 6 bases not matched to a gene. CDR3 length: 14 amino acids. The CDR3 protein is CASKQGAETYEQYF. Here the CDR3 DNA reads TGTGCCAGCAAACAGGGGGCAGAAACCTACGAGCAGTACTTC.

The chain carries TRBV4-2 and TRBJ2-3; unclear D gene. There are 14 residues in the CDR3. Trimming took 0 bases from V and 6 from J, leaving 10 bases between them. Germline V gene lookup returns CDR1 LGHNA and CDR2 YNFKEQ. CDR3 amino acids: CASSQEGGADTQYF. The CDR3, as DNA: TGTGCCAGCAGCCAAGAAGGTGGCGCGGATACGCAGTATTTT.